The 7 T cell receptor beta chains below all came from one sample that was sequenced in a study of blood T cells in healthy people across ages. Then a second PCR, running roughly 7 to 11 cycles, was carried out with a sample-barcoded 5' primer and a J-beta primer mix. TCRdb fed the 5' RACE reads into MiXCR, producing one record per CDR3 protein. The data show more than 700,000 distinct CDR3 sequences, less than 60% seen once. The sample consisted of blood. The source of these receptors is a man older than 75 in good health.

This clonotype has just a few counts. The gene calls are TRBV4-1 and TRBJ2-1, with D possibly matching TRBD2 (6 bases). Germline loops: CDR1 MGHRA, CDR2 YSYEKL. CDR3 length: 17 amino acids. Trimming removed 1 base at V and 6 bases at J, with 19 bases between. CDR3 sequence reads: CASSQARYGRRSNEQFF. The CDR3, as DNA: TGCGCCAGCAGCCAAGCCCGTTATGGGAGGCGTAGCAATGAGCAGTTCTTC.

This CDR3 is CASSPTAAGYTGELFF. DNA for the CDR3: TGTGCCAGCAGCCCAACAGCCGCCGGGTACACCGGGGAGCTGTTTTTT. This chain links TRBV7-3 with TRBJ2-2, with D unresolved. CDR3 size: 16 residues. Between the trimmed V and J ends, which lost 5 bases and 3 bases, there was a span of 16 bases. Looked up from germline, CDR1 is SGHTA and CDR2 is FQGTGA.

The chain is built from TRBV29-1 and TRBJ2-5; D is perhaps TRBD1 or TRBD2 (5 bases each). V lost 3 bases and J 5 bases, leaving 16 bases between the germline ends. Germline V lookup: CDR1 SQVTM, CDR2 ANQGSEA. The CDR3 is 14 residues long. The CDR3 nucleotides read TGCAGCGTTGAGCCGCCAGAAGGGACGGAGACCCAGTACTTC. Protein sequence: CSVEPPEGTETQYF.

This clonotype occurred many times. This rearrangement joins TRBV28 to TRBJ2-1; the match to TRBD2 covers 10 bases. Trimming cost V 5 bases and J 5 bases; bases outside gene matches: 6. Germline V gives CDR1 MDHEN, CDR2 SYDVKM. The CDR3 consists of 15 residues. The CDR3 bases are TGTGCCAGCAGTCTTTCTAGCGGGGGCCACAATGAGCAGTTCTTC. This codes for CASSLSSGGHNEQFF. The variable domain in full, completed from reference TRBV28 and TRBJ2-1, reads DVKVTQSSRYLVKRTGEKVFLECVQDMDHENMFWYRQDPGLGLRLIYFSYDVKMKEKGDIPEGYSVSREKKERFSLILESASTNQTSMYLCASSLSSGGHNEQFFGPGTRLTVL.

At least ten counts were recorded for this clonotype. This chain connects TRBV5-1 to TRBJ1-5; 12 bases align to TRBD1. This CDR3 is 16 amino acids long. V lost 2 bases, J lost 5 bases, and 5 bases stayed unmatched. Germline assignment: CDR1 SGHRS and CDR2 YFSETQ. The CDR3 DNA sequence: TGCGCCAGCAGCTTTCCGGGACAGGGGGCCGATCAGCCCCAGCATTTT. Translated: CASSFPGQGADQPQHF.

CDR3 amino acids: CASSEGENNEQYF. The CDR3 region has the DNA TGTGCCAGCAGTGAAGGAGAAAACAATGAGCAGTACTTC. This chain connects TRBV6-4 to TRBJ2-1; D unresolved. The J call is uncertain, as TRBJ2-7 better fits the DNA end. CDR1 and CDR2 from the germline V gene are MRHNA and SNTAGT. The CDR3 extends over 13 amino acids.

J is TRBJ1-4 and V is TRBV15; D is undetermined. In germline, CDR1 is LNHNV, CDR2 YYDKDF (reference sequence). This CDR3 has 15 residues. The V end was cut by 0 bases, the J end by 4 bases, with 9 bases between. CDR3 bases: TGTGCCACCAGCAGAGATCGTGAGATTAATGAAAAACTGTTTTTT. Its translation is CATSRDREINEKLFF.